This T cell receptor beta chain was found in a study of T cell responses to AZD1222 COVID-19 vaccine. Produced via immunoSEQ multiplex PCR; TCRdb's table is partial and in-frame only. Altogether about 130,000 clones are present, 80% to 95% being singletons, with the ten largest covering about 4%. This clone was counted only a few times. Its antigen is not known. Study-level findings and limits: Baseline antibody screening turned up just a handful of seropositive AZD1222 recipients. Within unmutated variant regions lay the reported targets of nearly half of spike-specific TCRs. Repertoires were obtained solely post-peak T cell response. Spike-specific TCR breadth and depth rose after two AZD1222 doses.

The receptor was derived from an adult in good health. The sequenced sample was peripheral blood, obtained on day 0 of MenACWY control vaccination.

The chain's CDR3 is CASSPSIGTGLVTQYF. In nucleotides, the CDR3 is TGTGCCAGCTCACCATCGATCGGGACAGGGTTGGTGACCCAGTACTTC. The rearrangement uses TRBV18 and TRBJ2-5, with 9 bases fitting TRBD1. Trimming took 2 bases from V and 7 from J; bases not matched to a gene: 11. The CDR3 contains 16 residues. CDR1 is KGHSH and CDR2 is LQKENI in the germline V gene.